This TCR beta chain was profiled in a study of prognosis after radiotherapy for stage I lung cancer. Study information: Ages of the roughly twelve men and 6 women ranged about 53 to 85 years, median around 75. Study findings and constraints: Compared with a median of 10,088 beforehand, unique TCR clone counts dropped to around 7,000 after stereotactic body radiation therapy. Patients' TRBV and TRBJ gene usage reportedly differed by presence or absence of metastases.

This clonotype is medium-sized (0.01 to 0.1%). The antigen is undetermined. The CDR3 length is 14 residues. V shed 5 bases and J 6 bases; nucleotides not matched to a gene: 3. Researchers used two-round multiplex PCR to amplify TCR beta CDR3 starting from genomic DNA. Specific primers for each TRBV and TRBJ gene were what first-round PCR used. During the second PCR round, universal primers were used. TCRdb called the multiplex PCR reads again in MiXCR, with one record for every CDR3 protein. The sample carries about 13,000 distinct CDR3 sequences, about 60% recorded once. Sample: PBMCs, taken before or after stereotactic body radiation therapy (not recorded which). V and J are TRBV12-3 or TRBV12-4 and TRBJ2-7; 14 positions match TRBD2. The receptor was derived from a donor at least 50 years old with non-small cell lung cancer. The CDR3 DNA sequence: TGTGCCAGCAGTACGGGACTAGCGGGAGTCGAGCAGTACTTC. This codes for CASSTGLAGVEQYF.